Described below is a single T cell receptor (beta chain) sequence and its context. Its antigen is unidentified. This sample was included in a study of response to subunit inactivated influenza vaccine. Study-level findings and limits: The authors offered the suggestion that each seasonal influenza vaccination recruits few new T cells.

MiXCR, run by TCRdb on the RT-PCR reads, gives a single entry per CDR3 protein. This table holds around 650,000 distinct CDR3 sequences, 15% to 18% found once. Germline lookup yields CDR1 MNHNS and CDR2 SASEGT. The CDR3 has 16 residues. Trimming cost V 5 bases and J 4 bases, with 18 bases left between them. The starting material was PBMCs from blood, obtained 11 to 12 days after vaccination. This rearrangement joins TRBV6-1 to TRBJ2-1, with TRBD2 as a possible D gene (7 bases). This TCR was recovered from a man between 50 and 59 years old who received an inactivated influenza vaccine. The CDR3 region has the DNA TGTGCCAGCAGTCCCCGGGGGGCGGGGAATTACAATGAGCAGTTCTTC. Translated: CASSPRGAGNYNEQFF.